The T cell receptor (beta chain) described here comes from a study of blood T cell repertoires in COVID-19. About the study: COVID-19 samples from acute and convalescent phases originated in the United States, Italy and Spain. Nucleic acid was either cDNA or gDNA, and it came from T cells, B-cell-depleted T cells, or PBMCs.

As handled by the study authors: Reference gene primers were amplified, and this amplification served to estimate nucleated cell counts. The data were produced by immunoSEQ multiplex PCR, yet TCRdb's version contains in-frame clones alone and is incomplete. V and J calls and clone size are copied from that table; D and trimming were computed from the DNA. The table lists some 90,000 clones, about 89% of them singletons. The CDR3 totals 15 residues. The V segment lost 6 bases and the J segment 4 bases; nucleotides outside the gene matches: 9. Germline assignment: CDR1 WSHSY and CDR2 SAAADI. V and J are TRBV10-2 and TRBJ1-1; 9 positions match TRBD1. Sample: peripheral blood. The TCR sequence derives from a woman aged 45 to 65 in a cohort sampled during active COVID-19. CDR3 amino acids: CASSRNRGPGTEAFF. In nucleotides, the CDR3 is TGCGCCAGCAGCCGTAACAGGGGGCCAGGCACTGAAGCTTTCTTT.